This T cell receptor beta chain emerged from a study of T cell responses to AZD1222 COVID-19 vaccine. The repertoire was sequenced with immunoSEQ multiplex PCR; TCRdb's copy has only in-frame clones and lacks some. The sample shows around 130,000 clones, roughly 90% of them seen only once. In the case of this clone: Antigen specificity is unknown.

Trimming left V 4 bases short and J 7 bases short, with 10 bases between. The germline gives CDR1 SGHTA, CDR2 FQGNSA. The CDR3 is made up of 13 amino acids. Study results and caveats: Targeting of unmutated variant regions was reportedly seen in nearly half of spike-specific TCRs.

V is TRBV7-2 and J is TRBJ2-2; unclear D gene. The clonotype originates from an adult in good health. This specimen was peripheral blood, taken on day 0 of AZD1222 vaccination. CDR3 sequence: CASSSRLNGELFF. Here the CDR3 DNA reads TGTGCCAGCAGCTCCCGACTGAACGGGGAGCTGTTTTTT. Based on the CDR3 plus reference TRBV7-2 and TRBJ2-2, the full variable domain is GAGVSQSPSNKVTEKGKDVELRCDPISGHTALYWYRQSLGQGLEFLIYFQGNSAPDKSGLPSDRFSAERTGGSVSTLTIQRTQQEDSAVYLCASSSRLNGELFFGEGSRLTVL.